The sequence of this T cell receptor (beta chain) was determined in a study of cytomegalovirus exposure and HLA in healthy donors. Researchers ran the PCR with 60 Vbeta and 13 Jbeta primers. Profiling relied on immunoSEQ multiplex PCR, and the TCRdb table lists in-frame clones only, not all of them. The sample contains 150,000 or so clones, more than 60% of which appear only once. Worth noting for this clone: Its antigen is unidentified.

Trimming left V 3 bases short and J 3 bases short, with 12 bases between. The CDR3 consists of 14 residues. CDR1 SGHNT and CDR2 YYREEE come from the germline V gene (reference sequence). Findings and caveats of the study: Roughly uniform depth of sequencing across donors was assumed in presence/absence analyses.

This TCR was recovered from a man aged 18 to 30 in good health and CMV-seropositive. The chain recombines TRBV5-4 with TRBJ2-5; perhaps TRBD2 as D (6 bases). Sequencing was performed on PBMCs. CDR3 nucleotide sequence: TGTGCCAGCAGCTCCGGGACTGTTAAAGAGACCCAGTACTTC. It translates to CASSSGTVKETQYF. Full variable domain (rest looked up from reference TRBV5-4 and TRBJ2-5): ETGVTQSPTHLIKTRGQQVTLRCSSQSGHNTVSWYQQALGQGPQFIFQYYREEENGRGNFPPRFSGLQFPNYSSELNVNALELDDSALYLCASSSGTVKETQYFGPGTRLLVL.